A selection of T cell receptor beta chains follows, all from one sample in a study of blood T cell repertoires in COVID-19. Generated by immunoSEQ multiplex PCR, the TCRdb table keeps only in-frame clones and is missing some. The sample yields 140,000 or so clones, roughly 83% seen once. The sequenced sample was peripheral blood. Source of these receptors: a woman of 80 years or more with acute or convalescent COVID-19. The CDR3 runs from the conserved cysteine through the conserved F or W. The order of the fields is J gene, V gene, CDR3 protein.

>TRBJ1-2|TRBV9
CASSVESTANYGYTF
>TRBJ2-2|TRBV5-1
CASSPRTSGGNGELFF
>TRBJ2-7|TRBV5-4
CASRSEGGHYEQYF
>TRBJ2-5|TRBV7-8
CASSFLTRASGGFLQETQYF
>TRBJ1-3|TRBV30
CAGQRNSGNTIYF
>TRBJ1-1|TRBV9
CASSPRQGANTEAFF
>TRBJ2-1|TRBV5-1
CASSRLAGGLEQFF
>TRBJ1-1|TRBV5-1
CASSLYRDTVMEAFF
>TRBJ1-6|TRBV5-1
CASSLSAQGRDSPLHF
>TRBJ2-7|TRBV5-4
CASSRQGDRYEQYF
>TRBJ1-2|TRBV4-3
CASSQLRTGNTGGYTF
>TRBJ1-1|TRBV13
CASSWRDGVNTEAFF
>TRBJ2-1|TRBV5-1
CASSRQAYKNSYNEQFF
>TRBJ2-7|TRBV7-8
CASSLAFAQGGIEYF
>TRBJ2-4|TRBV27
CASSPIVGGNEVKNIQYF
>TRBJ2-2|TRBV4-3
CASSQGGGANTGELFF
>TRBJ1-5|TRBV6-2/TRBV6-3
CASSPGTGGSNQPQHF
>TRBJ1-2|TRBV9
CASFRLDYGYTF
>TRBJ2-5|TRBV5-1
CASSVGTSGGETQYF
>TRBJ1-5|TRBV19
CASSKRGEGQPQHF
>TRBJ2-2|TRBV5-1
CASSLVGQGATGELFF
>TRBJ1-1|TRBV18
CASSPPRTGGPEAFF
>TRBJ1-1|TRBV21-1
CASSNKEDRVPVGFMNTEAFF
>TRBJ2-5|TRBV6-6
CASSYSSGDGETQYF
>TRBJ2-3|TRBV4-2
CASSQGLAFTDTQYF
>TRBJ2-7|TRBV6-5
CASSRTSPAYEQYF
>TRBJ1-1|TRBV11-2
CASSTRTATIGAFF
>TRBJ1-2|TRBV6-6
CASSPRDRGLYGYTF
>TRBJ2-1|TRBV19
CASSSPGEIGAYNEQFF
>TRBJ2-2|TRBV19
CASRERGQKNTGELFF
>TRBJ2-3|TRBV15
CATSRATGLAGGADTQYF
>TRBJ2-1|TRBV24-1
CATSVGQHNEQFF
>TRBJ1-2|TRBV2
CASSPGQIYGYTF
>TRBJ2-5|TRBV27
CASGVDRGGETQYF
>TRBJ2-5|TRBV11-3
CASSLGPSGETQYF
>TRBJ1-2|TRBV21-1
CASSKGAQPFYGYTF
>TRBJ2-5|TRBV29-1
CSVEQSRQQETQYF
>TRBJ2-4|TRBV6-1
CASSEVGVSGALAKNIQYF
>TRBJ2-1|TRBV5-1
CASSSGQKDEQFF
>TRBJ2-2|TRBV7-3
CASSLGGYTGELFF
>TRBJ2-7|TRBV20-1
CSARQGYEQYF